This T cell receptor (beta chain) was identified during a study of blood T cell repertoires in COVID-19. V was shortened by 4 bases and J by 1 base, with 10 bases between the two germline ends. CDR3 length: 14 residues. Germline V lookup: CDR1 SGHRS, CDR2 YFSETQ. The repertoire was sequenced with immunoSEQ multiplex PCR; TCRdb's copy has only in-frame clones and lacks some. This table has approximately 180,000 clones, more than 70% appearing once. The chain uses TRBV5-1 and TRBJ2-3; a possible D gene is TRBD2 (7 bases). The sample consisted of PBMCs or T cells enriched from blood (not recorded which). This clonotype was obtained from a man aged 40-49 years who had recovered from COVID-19. Written as DNA, the CDR3 is TGCGCCAGCAGCCCCGGGGGGCGCACAGATACGCAGTATTTT. Its protein product is CASSPGGRTDTQYF.